This TCR beta chain was captured by sequencing in a study of T cell repertoires in cytomegalovirus infection. Study-level background: Indicated by public TCR beta signatures were CMV infection and matching HLA type. Study results and limitations: What dominated the ex vivo response were HLA-C-restricted CMV-specific TCR beta clonotypes. Summed frequency of public TCR beta families distinguished CMV carriers with the relevant HLA.

This clonotype was seen a few times. The antigen remains undetermined. TCRdb processed the reads anew with MiXCR; each CDR3 protein has one entry. Counted here are 700,000 to 900,000 distinct CDR3 sequences, just under 30% occurring once; the ten biggest clones make up less than 15%. The CDR3 runs to 17 residues. Germline CDR1 reads SQVTM; CDR2 reads ANQGSEA. Trimming shortened V by 6 bases and J by 3 bases, and 23 bases separated the two germline ends. The source is a human donor in good health (CMV status not recorded). Some clones in this sample may be carry-over from other donors' samples. Sequenced here: cultured CD8+ T cells from PBMCs, sampled from culture after CMV antigen stimulation. The rearrangement uses TRBV29-1 and TRBJ2-2; D may be TRBD1 (5 bases). The CDR3 spells CSVSLRGTDRDTGELFF. The CDR3 DNA reads TGCAGCGTCTCACTAAGGGGCACCGATAGGGACACCGGGGAGCTGTTTTTT.